The present TCR beta chain was sequenced within a study of control samples from healthy donors and cancer patients. Sequencing used immunoSEQ multiplex PCR; TCRdb keeps in-frame clones, though not all of them. The table shows 95,000 to 100,000 clones, with about 89% occurring only once. The germline V gene encodes CDR1 MGHRA and CDR2 YSYEKL. CDR3 size: 13 residues. After removal of 1 base from V and 15 bases from J, the junction contained 9 bases not matched to a gene. The rearrangement links TRBV4-1 to TRBJ2-1; 7 bases align to TRBD2. The sequence was collected from a man between 25 and 39 years old in good health. Material for sequencing was blood. The CDR3 DNA sequence: TGCGCCAGCAGCCAAGTAACGGGGGGTCGACCGTTCTTC. Residues: CASSQVTGGRPFF.